This TCR beta chain comes out of a study of technical replicates of blood from a handful of donors. Profiled with immunoSEQ multiplex PCR; TCRdb holds only in-frame clones, not every one. The table lists 75,000 or so clones, approximately 93% of them singletons. Trimming removed 5 bases at V and 3 bases at J, with 8 bases between. Germline values: CDR1 SEHNR, CDR2 FQNEAQ (reference sequence). The CDR3 is 12 amino acids. The clonotype was recovered from a human donor in good health. The chain joins TRBV7-9 to TRBJ2-7; D remains ambiguous. Specimen: T cells isolated from PBMCs. DNA for the CDR3: TGTGCCAGCAGCCTAAATTACTACGAGCAGTACTTC. This encodes CASSLNYYEQYF.